A single sample is the source of the 6 T cell receptor beta chains below, sequenced in a study of OX40 agonist ivuxolimab in advanced cancers. Generated by immunoSEQ multiplex PCR, the TCRdb table keeps only in-frame clones and is missing some. The sample includes fewer than 70,000 clones, roughly 80% seen only once; the top ten take less than 4%. The sequences come from CD4+ or CD8+ T cells sorted from blood, collected in a trial of the OX40 agonist ivuxolimab. The receptors come from an adult with an advanced solid tumor such as melanoma, head and neck, liver or kidney cancer.

The chain combines TRBV7-6 with TRBJ2-5; 9 bases align to TRBD1. Trimming took 5 bases from V and 5 from J; bases not matched to a gene: 12. Germline CDR1 and CDR2: SGHVS and FNYEAQ. This CDR3 is built from 16 residues. CDR3 protein: CASSPRGQGRWETQYF. CDR3 coding DNA: TGTGCCAGCAGCCCCAGAGGACAGGGGAGGTGGGAGACCCAGTACTTC.

There are a few counts of this clone. V gene TRBV19 combines with J gene TRBJ2-4, with D tentatively TRBD1 or TRBD2 (5 bases each). From germline, CDR1 is LNHDA and CDR2 SQIVND (reference sequence). This CDR3 spans 14 amino acids. V lost 6 bases and J 5 bases, leaving 14 bases between the germline ends. The CDR3 DNA reads as TGTGCCAGTAGACCCGGGACCGGCGAAAACATTCAGTACTTC. Translating it yields CASRPGTGENIQYF.

The V gene is TRBV6-4, the J gene TRBJ1-2, with a weak D call TRBD1 (6 bases). This CDR3 contains 13 residues. Trimming left V 4 bases short and J 8 bases short, with 14 bases between. The germline V gene has CDR1 MRHNA and CDR2 SNTAGT. CDR3 bases: TGTGCCAGCAGTGCCGACAGGTTTGGCGGCTACACCTTC. Translation gives CASSADRFGGYTF.

V and J are TRBV5-1 and TRBJ1-1; TRBD1 matches 8 bases. The germline V gene has CDR1 SGHRS and CDR2 YFSETQ. The ends lost 0 bases at V and 6 bases at J; junction bases unmatched: 7. The CDR3 contains 15 residues. The chain's CDR3 is CASSLGAGGAAEAFF. As DNA, the CDR3 is TGCGCCAGCAGCTTGGGGGCAGGGGGCGCCGCTGAAGCTTTCTTT.

The V call is TRBV19, the J call TRBJ1-2, with D maybe TRBD1 (6 bases). The CDR3 consists of 16 residues. The germline CDR1 and CDR2 sequences are LNHDA and SQIVND (reference sequence). V was shortened by 8 bases and J by 6 bases, with 25 bases between the two germline ends. The CDR3 region is CASGRGARMGRDGYTF. In DNA, the CDR3 is TGTGCCAGTGGGCGGGGGGCGAGAATGGGTCGTGATGGCTACACCTTC.

This clone was seen only a few times. The chain couples TRBV11-1 to TRBJ2-5; TRBD1 matches at 8 bases. The J segment lost 2 bases and the V segment lost 5 bases, leaving 10 bases of the junction unmatched. Germline-derived CDR1 and CDR2 are SGHAT and FQDESV (reference sequence). The CDR3 runs to 16 residues. CDR3 region: CASSPTGTGFQETQYF. In nucleotides, the CDR3 is TGTGCCAGCAGCCCAACCGGGACAGGTTTTCAAGAGACCCAGTACTTC.